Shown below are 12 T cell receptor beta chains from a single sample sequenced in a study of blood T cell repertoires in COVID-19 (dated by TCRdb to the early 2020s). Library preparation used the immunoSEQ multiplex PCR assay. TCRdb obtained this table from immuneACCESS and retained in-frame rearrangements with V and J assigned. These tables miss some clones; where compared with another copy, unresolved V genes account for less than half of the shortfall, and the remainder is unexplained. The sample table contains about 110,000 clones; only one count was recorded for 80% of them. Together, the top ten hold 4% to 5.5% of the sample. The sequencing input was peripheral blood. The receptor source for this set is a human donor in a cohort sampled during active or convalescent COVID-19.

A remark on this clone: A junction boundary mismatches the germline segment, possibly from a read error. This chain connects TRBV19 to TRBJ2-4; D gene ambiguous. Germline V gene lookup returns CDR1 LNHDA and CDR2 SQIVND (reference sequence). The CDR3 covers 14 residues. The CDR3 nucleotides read TGTGCCAGTAGTTTAGACTGGAGCAAAAACATTCAGTACTTC. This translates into CASSLDWSKNIQYF.

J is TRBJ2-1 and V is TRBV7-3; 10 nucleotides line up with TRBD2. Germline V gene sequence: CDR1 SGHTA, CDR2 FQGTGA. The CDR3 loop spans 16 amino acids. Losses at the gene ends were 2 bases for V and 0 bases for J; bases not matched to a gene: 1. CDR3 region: CASSLSSGSSYNEQFF. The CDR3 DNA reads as TGTGCCAGCAGCTTATCTAGCGGGAGCTCCTACAATGAGCAGTTCTTC.

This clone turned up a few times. The CDR3 coding sequence is TGTGCCAGCAGCCAGGACAGGTTAAATTCACCCCTCCACTTT. The encoded protein is CASSQDRLNSPLHF. This rearrangement joins TRBV4-2 to TRBJ1-6, with 7 bases matching TRBD1. The germline V gene has CDR1 LGHNA and CDR2 YNFKEQ. CDR3 length: 14 amino acids. V was clipped by 3 bases and J by 7 bases; unmatched bases: 3.

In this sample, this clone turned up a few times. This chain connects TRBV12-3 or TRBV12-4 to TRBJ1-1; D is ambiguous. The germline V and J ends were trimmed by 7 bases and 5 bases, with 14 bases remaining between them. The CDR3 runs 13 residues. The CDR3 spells CASILAAGTEAFF. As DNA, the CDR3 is TGTGCCAGCATATTAGCTGCGGGAACTGAAGCTTTCTTT.

This CDR3 is CASSPAGQASSYEQYF. The CDR3 DNA follows: TGTGCCAGTAGTCCTGCGGGACAGGCAAGCTCCTACGAGCAGTACTTC. The V gene is TRBV19, the J gene TRBJ2-7; 8 bases line up with TRBD1. This CDR3 has 16 amino acids. The J segment lost 0 bases and the V segment lost 5 bases, leaving 9 bases of the junction unmatched. Germline loops: CDR1 LNHDA, CDR2 SQIVND (reference sequence).

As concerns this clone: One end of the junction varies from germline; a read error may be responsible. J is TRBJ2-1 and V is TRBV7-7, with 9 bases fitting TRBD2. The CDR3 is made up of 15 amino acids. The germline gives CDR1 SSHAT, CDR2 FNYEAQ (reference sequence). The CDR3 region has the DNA TGTGCTAGCAGCTTAGGCGCGGGAGGGCCGGATGAGCAGTTCTTC. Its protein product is CASSLGAGGPDEQFF.

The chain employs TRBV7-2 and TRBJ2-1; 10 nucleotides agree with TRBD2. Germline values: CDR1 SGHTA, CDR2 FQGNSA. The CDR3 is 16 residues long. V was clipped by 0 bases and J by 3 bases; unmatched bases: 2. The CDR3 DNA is TGTGCCAGCAGCTTAGCCGGGACTAGCGTCTACAATGAGCAGTTCTTC. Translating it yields CASSLAGTSVYNEQFF.

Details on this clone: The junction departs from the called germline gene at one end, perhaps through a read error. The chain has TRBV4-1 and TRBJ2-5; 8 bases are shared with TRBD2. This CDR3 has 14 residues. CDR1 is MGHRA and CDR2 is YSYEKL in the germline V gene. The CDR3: CASSPMSGSKTQYF. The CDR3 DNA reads TGTGCCAGCAGCCCTATGAGCGGGAGTAAGACCCAGTACTTC.

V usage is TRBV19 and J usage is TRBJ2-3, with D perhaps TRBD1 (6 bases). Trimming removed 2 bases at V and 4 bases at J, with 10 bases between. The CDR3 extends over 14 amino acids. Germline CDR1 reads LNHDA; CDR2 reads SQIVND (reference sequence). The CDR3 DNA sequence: TGTGCCAGTAGTATATGGGACAAGTCAGATACGCAGTATTTT. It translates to CASSIWDKSDTQYF. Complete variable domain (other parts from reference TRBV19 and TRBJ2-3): DGGITQSPKYLFRKEGQNVTLSCEQNLNHDAMYWYRQDPGQGLRLIYYSQIVNDFQKGDIAEGYSVSREKKESFPLTVTSAQKNPTAFYLCASSIWDKSDTQYFGPGTRLTVL.

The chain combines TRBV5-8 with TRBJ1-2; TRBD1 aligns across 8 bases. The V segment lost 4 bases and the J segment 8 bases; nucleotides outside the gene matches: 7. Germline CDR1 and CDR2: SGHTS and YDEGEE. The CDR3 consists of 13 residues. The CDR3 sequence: CASSLDRVGGYTF. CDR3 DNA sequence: TGTGCCAGCAGCCTGGACAGGGTTGGGGGCTACACCTTC.

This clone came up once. The CDR3 nucleotides read TGTGCCAGCAGTTTCCGGGACGGGAGGTCCTACGAGCAGTACTTC. It is translated as CASSFRDGRSYEQYF. The chain uses TRBV27 and TRBJ2-7, with 7 bases fitting TRBD2. CDR3 length equals 15 residues. The V gene end was trimmed by 3 bases and the J gene end by 1 base; junction bases not matched to a gene: 6. Germline V gene lookup returns CDR1 MNHEY and CDR2 SMNVEV (reference sequence).

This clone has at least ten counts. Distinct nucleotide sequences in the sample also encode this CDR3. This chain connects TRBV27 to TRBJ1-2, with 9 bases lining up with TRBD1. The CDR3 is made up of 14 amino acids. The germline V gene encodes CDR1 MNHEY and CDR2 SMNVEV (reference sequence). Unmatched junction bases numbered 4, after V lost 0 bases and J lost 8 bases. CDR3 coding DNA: TGTGCCAGCAGTTTATCTGGACAGGGGTACGGCTACACCTTC. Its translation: CASSLSGQGYGYTF.